The T cell receptor (beta chain) under discussion was sequenced for a study of human T cells and chemical hapten exposure. Study at large: DPC (0.01%) was patch tested on the upper back and read at 6 days. Minor volume differences among pooled libraries chiefly drove per-sample TCR yield variation. Broader study findings: TCRs exceeding a frequency of 1 in 1000 stayed unchanged under DPC sensitization.

Specified time point: patch test 3, about 24 weeks after DPC sensitization. Treatment: therapeutic diphenylcyclopropenone sensitization with weekly scalp DPC. Trimming took off 5 bases at V and 7 bases at J, with 21 bases between the two ends. The germline CDR1 and CDR2 sequences are MDHEN and SYDVKM. This CDR3 is built from 16 residues. Library construction involved attaching unique molecular identifiers to individual cDNA molecules, which allowed quantitative, reproducible TCR counting. MiXCR was run by TCRdb on the RACE reads, yielding one entry per CDR3 protein. Of approximately 97,000 distinct CDR3 sequences in the sample, 27% were seen once. Note on this clonotype: Its target is unknown.

This receptor was obtained from a man aged 40-55 years with alopecia areata. Some clones in this sample may be carry-over from other donors' samples. The sequenced sample was whole blood, obtained in connection with sensitization to the hapten diphenylcyclopropenone (DPC). This chain uses TRBV28 with TRBJ1-3; D is perhaps TRBD1 (6 bases). CDR3 DNA: TGTGCCAGCAGTGAAGGCACAGTACGGGGGCGGAACACCATATATTTT. This sequence encodes CASSEGTVRGRNTIYF.